Each of the 2 T cell receptor beta chains below was sequenced from the same sample in a study of OX40 agonist ivuxolimab in advanced cancers. The method was immunoSEQ multiplex PCR; TCRdb's version includes in-frame clones alone and lacks a portion of them. Of approximately 40,000 clones listed, 88% are singletons. Source: CD4+ or CD8+ T cells sorted from blood, taken in a trial of the OX40 agonist ivuxolimab. Receptors originate from an adult with an advanced solid tumor such as melanoma, head and neck, liver or kidney cancer.

This rearrangement joins TRBV15 to TRBJ1-2, with D unclear. The CDR3 covers 13 residues. V dropped 4 bases and J dropped 4 bases, with 10 bases sitting between them. From germline, CDR1 is LNHNV and CDR2 YYDKDF (reference sequence). The DNA for the CDR3 is TGTGCCACCAGCAACCCTCCATCCTATGGCTACACCTTC. Its protein product is CATSNPPSYGYTF.

The chain is built from TRBV29-1 and TRBJ2-1, with TRBD2 matching 9 bases. CDR3 length equals 14 residues. The V and J ends lost 7 bases and 8 bases, in that order; junction bases with no gene match: 12. Germline CDR1 reads SQVTM; CDR2 reads ANQGSEA. The CDR3 DNA reads as TGCAGCGATGGGGTAGCGGGAGTTAAGGATGAGCAGTTCTTC. Its translation is CSDGVAGVKDEQFF.